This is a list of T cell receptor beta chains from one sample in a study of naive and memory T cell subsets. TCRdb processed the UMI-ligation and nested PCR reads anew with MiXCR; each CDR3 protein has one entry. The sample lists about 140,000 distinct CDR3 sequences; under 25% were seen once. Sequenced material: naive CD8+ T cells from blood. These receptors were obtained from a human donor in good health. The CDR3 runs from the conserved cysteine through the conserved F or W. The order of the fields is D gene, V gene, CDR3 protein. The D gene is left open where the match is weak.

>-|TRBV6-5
CASSPSGTPTYEQYF
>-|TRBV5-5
CASSPDSYLNTEAFF
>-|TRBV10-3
CATFSYNEQFF
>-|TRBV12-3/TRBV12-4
CASSFGVQETQYF
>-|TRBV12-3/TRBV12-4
CASSIDEDSNQPQHF
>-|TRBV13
CASSLGRVYEQYF
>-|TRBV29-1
CSVVWSNSYEQYF
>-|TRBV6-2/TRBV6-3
CASSSTTIQETQYF
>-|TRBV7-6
CASSLELKDTQYF
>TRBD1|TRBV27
CASSGIGGAVDEQFF
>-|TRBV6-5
CASSYYQNAEAFF
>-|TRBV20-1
CSASSGAGNEQFF
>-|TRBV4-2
CASSHRVSYEQYF
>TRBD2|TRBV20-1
CSANGLDSYEQYF
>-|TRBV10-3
CANSGPTLDEQFF
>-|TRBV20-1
CSASLNTEAFF
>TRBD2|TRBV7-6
CASSRREGEGTDTQYF
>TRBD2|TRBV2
CASSERAGGNTPSYNEQFF
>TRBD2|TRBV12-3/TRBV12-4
CASRQSGTGNEQFF
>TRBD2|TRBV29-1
CSVIVAGRYEQYF
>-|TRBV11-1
CASSLRDRGREDKNIQYF
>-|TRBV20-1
CSARDWDGVRGTGELFF
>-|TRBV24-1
CATSFGYEQFF
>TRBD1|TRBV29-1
CSVSLDRSYEQYF
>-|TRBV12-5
CASGLINQPQHF
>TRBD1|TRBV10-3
CAISDLGQISYEQYF
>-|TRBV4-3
CASSQFSPSGGVVYEQYF
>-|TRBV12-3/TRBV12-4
CASRHDTTGELFF
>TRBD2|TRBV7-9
CASSAVGREVPYEQYF
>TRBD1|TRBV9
CASSPRTGMTYEQYF
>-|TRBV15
CATSNSRTDSSGYGYTF
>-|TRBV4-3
CASSQESVADTQYF
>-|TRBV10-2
CASSERAMNTEAFF
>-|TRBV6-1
CANGGNPYEQYF
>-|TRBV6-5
CASSYSNGEQFF
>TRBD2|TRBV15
CATSSPRELADTQYF
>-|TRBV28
CASSLGSDLTGELFF
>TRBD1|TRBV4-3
CASSQETGVMNTEAFF
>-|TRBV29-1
CSVVEVGEQFF
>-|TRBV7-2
CASSSVGGGLTEAFF
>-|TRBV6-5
CATGASVYTQYF
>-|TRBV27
CASSFSLGEKGAQYF
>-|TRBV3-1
CASSQEVLGTDTQYF
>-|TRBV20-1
CSARDMRGLSYEQYF
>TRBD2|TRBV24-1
CATSDFAGGQETQYF
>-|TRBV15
CATSRDRGAYEQYF
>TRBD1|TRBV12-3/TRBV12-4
CASSFLMGQRLNTEAFF
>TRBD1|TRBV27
CASSLWLGQGQYF
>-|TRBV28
CASQGHLMNTEAFF
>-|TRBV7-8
CASSLVPLTLEAFF
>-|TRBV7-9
CASRQPGPQKGTEAFF